The 17 T cell receptor beta chains reported below all come from one sample, sequenced in a study of beta chain features in type 1 diabetes. Every isolated RNA sample was fully reverse transcribed, so sequencing captured expressed TCRB transcripts. TCRdb's copy holds only in-frame clones and misses some; the assay was immunoSEQ multiplex PCR. The profile shows 300,000 or so clones, less than 10% of them singletons. What was sequenced was central memory CD4+ T cells from blood. The receptor source for this set is a woman younger than 30 in good health.

This chain connects TRBV29-1 to TRBJ2-3, with D maybe TRBD2 (6 bases). This CDR3 is built from 16 residues. Germline assignment: CDR1 SQVTM and CDR2 ANQGSEA. V gave up 7 bases and J gave up 2 bases, with 22 bases separating them. The CDR3 nucleotides read TGCAGCGCTCAAATAAGTCGGGGGACCCACACAGATACGCAGTATTTT. Translated: CSAQISRGTHTDTQYF.

This clone was observed a handful of times. CDR3 region: CASSATPTNTEAFF. The DNA of the CDR3 is TGTGCCAGCAGCGCGACACCAACGAACACTGAAGCTTTCTTT. V gene TRBV7-9 combines with J gene TRBJ1-1; D is unresolved. Germline V CDR1 and CDR2: SEHNR, FQNEAQ (reference sequence). The length of the CDR3 is 14 residues. Trimming took 5 bases from V and 1 from J, leaving 11 bases between them.

The rearrangement joins TRBV4-1 to TRBJ2-5, with 7 positions matching TRBD1. CDR3 length equals 15 residues. J gave up 1 base and V 4 bases, and 6 bases lay outside the gene matches. Germline CDR1 reads MGHRA; CDR2 reads YSYEKL. This chain's CDR3 is CASSPTGQIQETQYF. The CDR3, as DNA: TGCGCCAGCAGCCCGACGGGACAGATCCAAGAGACCCAGTACTTC.

This chain joins TRBV28 and TRBJ2-2; 9 bases are shared with TRBD1. CDR3 length: 16 residues. Germline V gene lookup returns CDR1 MDHEN and CDR2 SYDVKM. V shed 1 base, J shed 6 bases, and the junction held 6 bases outside the gene matches. The DNA for the CDR3 is TGTGCCAGCAGTTTATTCCCGGGACAGGGCCCCGGGGAGCTGTTTTTT. Its protein is CASSLFPGQGPGELFF.

This clone came up a few times. V usage is TRBV2 and J usage is TRBJ2-7; the D gene is possibly TRBD2 (5 bases). This CDR3 has 15 residues. Germline CDR1 reads SNHLY; CDR2 reads FYNNEI. The V end was cut by 2 bases, the J end by 3 bases, with 14 bases between. The CDR3 spells CASSESPSAGYEQYF. The CDR3 DNA is TGTGCCAGCAGTGAAAGTCCCAGTGCGGGCTACGAGCAGTACTTC.

The chain recombines TRBV6-6 with TRBJ2-1; the D is unclear. Germline V CDR1 and CDR2: MNHNY, SVGAGI (reference sequence). This CDR3 contains 15 residues. Between the trimmed V and J ends, which lost 2 bases and 0 bases, there was a span of 8 bases. CDR3 sequence reads: CASSYGRSSYNEQFF. The CDR3 nucleotides read TGTGCCAGCAGTTACGGGCGAAGCTCCTACAATGAGCAGTTCTTC.

A note on this clone: A junction end diverges from the germline sequence, so it may reflect a read error. J is TRBJ2-1 and V is TRBV28; no definite D call. The CDR3 consists of 13 residues. Germline values: CDR1 MDHEN, CDR2 SYDVKM. The CDR3 sequence is CASSLGQPNQQFF. CDR3 DNA sequence: TGTGCCAGCAGTTTAGGGCAGCCCAATCAGCAGTTCTTC.

Points on this clone: Because it lacks the conserved phenylalanine or tryptophan at the end, this CDR3 is likely a read error. The limits of the CDR3 on the DNA are not certain, so only TCRdb's listed CDR3 is given. The CDR3: CASSQSGGKRSL. The chain employs TRBV16 and TRBJ2-7. The CDR3 is 12 residues long, counting both termini. Germline CDR1 reads KGHSY; CDR2 reads FQNENV.

This clone was picked up a small number of times. The chain uses TRBV10-3 and TRBJ1-1; 9 bases are a match to TRBD1. Germline CDR1 ENHRY, CDR2 SYGVKD. J gave up 4 bases and V 3 bases, and 6 bases lay outside the gene matches. This CDR3 is 15 amino acids long. CDR3 in amino acids: CAISDPGQGVTEAFF. The CDR3 coding sequence is TGTGCCATCAGTGACCCGGGACAGGGTGTCACTGAAGCTTTCTTT.

V gene TRBV29-1 combines with J gene TRBJ1-6, with D maybe TRBD1 (6 bases). The germline CDR1 and CDR2 sequences are SQVTM and ANQGSEA. The CDR3 has 13 amino acids. V was shortened by 4 bases and J by 7 bases, with 11 bases between the two germline ends. CDR3 nucleotide sequence: TGCAGCGTTGCCGACAGGTGGAATTCACCCCTCCACTTT. This sequence encodes CSVADRWNSPLHF.

This chain uses TRBV29-1 with TRBJ2-1, with 7 positions matching TRBD2. Unmatched junction bases numbered 10, after V lost 1 base and J lost 7 bases. The CDR3 sequence is 15 residues long. CDR1 and CDR2 from the germline V gene are SQVTM and ANQGSEA. The CDR3 DNA is TGCAGCGTTGAAGCAGGCCTAGCGGTTCAGAATGAGCAGTTCTTC. Translated, it gives CSVEAGLAVQNEQFF.

The V and J genes are TRBV27 and TRBJ2-1; TRBD2 aligns across 11 bases. The CDR3 runs to 16 residues. Germline V gene lookup returns CDR1 MNHEY and CDR2 SMNVEV (reference sequence). Germline trimming cut 2 bases from V and 3 bases from J; bases unmatched to any gene: 3. CDR3 in DNA: TGTGCCAGCAGTTTAGCACTAGCGGGAGTCTACAATGAGCAGTTCTTC. Protein sequence: CASSLALAGVYNEQFF.

This clone was seen a few times. The gene calls are TRBV7-9 and TRBJ2-3; D might be TRBD1 (6 bases). Trimming shortened V by 5 bases and J by 4 bases, and 16 bases separated the two germline ends. Per germline, CDR1 SEHNR and CDR2 FQNEAQ (reference sequence). The CDR3 extends over 15 amino acids. CDR3 amino acids: CASSTRDTQADTQYF. CDR3 DNA: TGTGCCAGCAGCACAAGGGACACCCAGGCAGATACGCAGTATTTT.

Only a few counts were recorded for this clone. The chain recombines TRBV7-9 with TRBJ2-3; 8 positions match TRBD2. Losses at the gene ends were 0 bases for V and 2 bases for J; bases not matched to a gene: 4. Germline-derived CDR1 and CDR2 are SEHNR and FQNEAQ (reference sequence). The CDR3 is 16 residues long. This CDR3 is CASSLAAGGVTDTQYF. In nucleotides, the CDR3 is TGTGCCAGCAGCTTAGCGGCGGGAGGAGTCACAGATACGCAGTATTTT.

This clone was picked up many times. V and J are TRBV10-3 and TRBJ2-6; 10 bases align to TRBD2. This CDR3 region has 19 residues. Trimming removed 3 bases from V and 4 bases from J; junction bases left unmatched: 12. Germline V CDR1 and CDR2: ENHRY, SYGVKD. The CDR3 bases are TGTGCCATCAGTGATAGTCCTAGCGGGAGTAGGTCGGGGGCCAACGTCCTGACTTTC. Translation gives CAISDSPSGSRSGANVLTF.

This clone was seen more than once but under ten times. The chain recombines TRBV19 with TRBJ2-2, with D perhaps matching TRBD1 or TRBD2 (7 bases each). V was pared by 10 bases and J by 2 bases, with 20 bases between. The length of the CDR3 is 16 residues. Germline loops: CDR1 LNHDA, CDR2 SQIVND (reference sequence). CDR3 loop: CATLFGGDSNTGELFF. CDR3 coding DNA: TGTGCCACCCTCTTTGGGGGGGACAGCAACACCGGGGAGCTGTTTTTT.

This clone came up a few times. The chain carries TRBV7-2 and TRBJ2-3, with TRBD1 matching 7 bases. CDR1 is SGHTA and CDR2 is FQGNSA in the germline V gene. The CDR3 runs 15 residues. With V trimmed by 0 bases and J by 9 bases, 9 bases remained unmatched. CDR3 residues: CASSLARLTGLTQYF. The CDR3 bases are TGTGCCAGCAGCTTAGCTCGACTGACAGGGCTCACGCAGTATTTT.